Below, 20 T cell receptor beta chains from the same sample are listed, as sequenced in a study of control samples from healthy donors and cancer patients. Repertoires were generated with immunoSEQ multiplex PCR, while TCRdb's copy carries only in-frame clones and drops some. The sample lists 130,000 to 150,000 clones; approximately 88% were seen once. Source material: blood. Receptors were obtained from a man aged 25-45 years in good health.

The chain employs TRBV2 and TRBJ2-2; 7 bases map to TRBD1. The length of the CDR3 is 14 residues. Trimming removed 10 bases from V and 0 bases from J; junction bases left unmatched: 5. Germline CDR1 and CDR2: SNHLY and FYNNEI. CDR3 nucleotides: TGTGCCACTACGGGACAGACGAACACCGGGGAGCTGTTTTTT. Protein: CATTGQTNTGELFF.

This chain links TRBV9 with TRBJ1-1; D is undetermined. Looked up from germline, CDR1 is SGDLS and CDR2 is YYNGEE. The CDR3 consists of 13 residues. V lost 4 bases, J lost 1 base, and 8 bases lay in between. The CDR3 sequence is CASSPGENTEAFF. CDR3 sequence (DNA): TGTGCCAGCAGCCCCGGGGAGAACACTGAAGCTTTCTTT.

CDR3 protein: CASSYSQNTEAFF. CDR3 DNA: TGTGCCAGCAGTTACTCGCAGAACACTGAAGCTTTCTTT. The chain couples TRBV6-5 to TRBJ1-1; D ambiguous. The CDR3 is 13 residues long. V was pared by 0 bases and J by 1 base, with 3 bases between. The germline V gene encodes CDR1 MNHEY and CDR2 SVGAGI.

The genes are TRBV29-1 and TRBJ1-2; D possibly corresponds to TRBD1 (6 bases). In germline, CDR1 is SQVTM, CDR2 ANQGSEA. V dropped 1 base and J dropped 8 bases, with 14 bases sitting between them. This CDR3 contains 13 residues. The CDR3 bases are TGCAGCGTTGAAGTGGGAACAGGGCACGGCTACACCTTC. Translated: CSVEVGTGHGYTF.

The genes are TRBV24-1 and TRBJ2-2, with D perhaps matching TRBD2 (5 bases). Trimming took 5 bases from V and 3 from J, leaving 12 bases between them. This CDR3 contains 15 residues. Germline-derived CDR1 and CDR2 are KGHDR and SFDVKD. The CDR3, as DNA: TGTGCCACCAGTGGAGGAGCGGATTACACCGGGGAGCTGTTTTTT. Its protein is CATSGGADYTGELFF.

The rearrangement joins TRBV7-8 to TRBJ2-1; TRBD2 is a possible D gene (6 bases). V dropped 3 bases and J dropped 1 base, with 10 bases sitting between them. Germline V gives CDR1 SGHVS, CDR2 FQNEAQ. This CDR3 has 15 residues. CDR3 region: CASSLGLQSYNEQFF. The CDR3 region has the DNA TGTGCCAGCAGCTTGGGACTTCAATCCTACAATGAGCAGTTCTTC.

Here the CDR3 reads CASIIQGAGEQYF. The CDR3 nucleotides are TGTGCCAGCATCATACAGGGGGCGGGGGAGCAGTACTTC. This chain connects TRBV11-2 to TRBJ2-7; 9 bases match TRBD1. The CDR3 has 13 amino acids. V lost 7 bases to trimming and J lost 7 bases; unmatched junction nucleotides: 8. Germline values: CDR1 SGHAT, CDR2 FQNNGV.

The chain has TRBV4-3 and TRBJ2-7, with D uncertain. The V end was cut by 0 bases, the J end by 2 bases, with 14 bases between. This CDR3 comprises 16 residues. CDR1 is LGHNA, CDR2 YSLEER, per germline. CDR3 nucleotides: TGCGCCAGCAGCCAAGATGTGGCAGAGACTCCCTACGAGCAGTACTTC. It codes for CASSQDVAETPYEQYF.

This chain joins TRBV5-6 and TRBJ1-5; D is undetermined. The germline CDR1 and CDR2 sequences are SGHDT and YYEEEE. V lost 3 bases and J lost 3, with 10 bases in between. This CDR3 region has 14 residues. The CDR3 reads CASSSTIVNQPQHF. Here the CDR3 DNA reads TGTGCCAGCAGCTCGACAATAGTCAATCAGCCCCAGCATTTT.

The chain links TRBV20-1 to TRBJ2-7; no reliable D call. This CDR3 spans 10 amino acids. CDR1 and CDR2 from the germline V gene are DFQATT and SNEGSKA (reference sequence). Trimming pared 4 bases from V and 5 bases from J, leaving 6 bases between. The CDR3 region is CSATSNEQYF. The CDR3 coding sequence is TGCAGTGCTACGTCCAACGAGCAGTACTTC.

This sequence joins TRBV7-3 and TRBJ2-1; 10 bases are a match to TRBD2. Germline V gene sequence: CDR1 SGHTA, CDR2 FQGTGA. The V and J ends lost 3 bases and 6 bases, in that order; junction bases with no gene match: 5. The CDR3 covers 15 residues. Here the CDR3 DNA reads TGTGCCAGCAGCTTTGTTAGCGGGAGGCTCAATGAGCAGTTCTTC. Translation: CASSFVSGRLNEQFF.

The genes are TRBV7-2 and TRBJ1-4; the D gene is possibly TRBD1 (5 bases). The CDR3 runs to 14 residues. Trimming removed 5 bases from V and 2 bases from J, with 9 bases in between. CDR1 is SGHTA and CDR2 is FQGNSA in the germline V gene. CDR3 sequence (DNA): TGTGCCAGCAGCCCAGGGTTTACTAATGAAAAACTGTTTTTT. Translating it yields CASSPGFTNEKLFF.

The chain couples TRBV11-3 to TRBJ1-1; D call uncertain. Looked up from germline, CDR1 is SGHNT and CDR2 is YENEEA. The V end was cut by 1 base, the J end by 4 bases, with 4 bases between. There are 12 residues in the CDR3. The CDR3 is CASSLAPTEAFF. CDR3 DNA sequence: TGTGCCAGCAGCTTAGCCCCCACTGAAGCTTTCTTT.

V usage is TRBV5-6 and J usage is TRBJ2-6; D gene ambiguous. The CDR3 length is 16 residues. Germline V gives CDR1 SGHDT, CDR2 YYEEEE. V shed 4 bases and J shed 0 bases, with 11 bases lying between them. This chain's CDR3 is CASSLLRDSGANVLTF. The CDR3 DNA sequence: TGTGCCAGCAGCCTACTAAGGGACTCTGGGGCCAACGTCCTGACTTTC.

The chain is built from TRBV7-2 and TRBJ2-3; D is unclear. Trimming removed 5 bases from V and 1 base from J, with 16 bases in between. This CDR3 has 16 amino acids. Germline CDR1 SGHTA, CDR2 FQGNSA. Here the CDR3 reads CASSPRASARTDTQYF. The CDR3 DNA is TGTGCCAGCAGCCCCCGGGCATCCGCTCGCACAGATACGCAGTATTTT.

This clone was picked up one time. The chain recombines TRBV18 with TRBJ2-7, with unresolved D. The V gene lost 3 bases and the J gene lost 4 bases, with 10 bases spanning the gap. The V gene's germline CDR1 is KGHSH and CDR2 LQKENI. The CDR3 has 13 residues. Here the CDR3 reads CASSPPDGYEQYF. In DNA, the CDR3 is TGTGCCAGCTCACCCCCGGACGGTTACGAGCAGTACTTC.

V is TRBV19 and J is TRBJ2-2; tentative D call: TRBD1 (5 bases). Deletions cut 5 bases from V and 5 bases from J, with 6 bases between. CDR3 length: 12 residues. CDR1 and CDR2 from the germline V gene are LNHDA and SQIVND (reference sequence). The CDR3 loop reads CASSHRTGELFF. The CDR3 DNA reads as TGTGCCAGTAGTCACAGGACCGGGGAGCTGTTTTTT.

The CDR3 loop is CAWSVGEQYF. The CDR3 DNA reads as TGTGCCTGGAGTGTAGGTGAGCAGTACTTC. This chain joins TRBV30 and TRBJ2-7; no reliable D call. The ends were cut back, 0 bases at V and 7 bases at J, with 4 bases in the middle. CDR1 is GTSNPN, CDR2 SVGIG, per germline (reference sequence). CDR3 length: 10 residues.

J is TRBJ2-1 and V is TRBV5-1; unclear D gene. The CDR3 runs 14 residues. The germline CDR1 and CDR2 sequences are SGHRS and YFSETQ. V dropped 0 bases and J dropped 5 bases, with 9 bases sitting between them. The CDR3 loop is CASSLDSRDNEQFF. The CDR3 DNA follows: TGCGCCAGCAGCTTGGACAGTAGGGACAATGAGCAGTTCTTC. Full variable domain (outside the CDR3, taken from reference TRBV5-1 and TRBJ2-1): KAGVTQTPRYLIKTRGQQVTLSCSPISGHRSVSWYQQTPGQGLQFLFEYFSETQRNKGNFPGRFSGRQFSNSRSEMNVSTLELGDSALYLCASSLDSRDNEQFFGPGTRLTVL.

The chain employs TRBV25-1 and TRBJ2-7; D is perhaps TRBD1 (5 bases). V dropped 7 bases and J dropped 0 bases, with 13 bases sitting between them. This CDR3 has 14 residues. Germline values: CDR1 MGHDK, CDR2 SYGVNS. The CDR3 DNA reads TGTGCCAGCAATAGTGCTGGGGCCTCCTACGAGCAGTACTTC. Its translation is CASNSAGASYEQYF.